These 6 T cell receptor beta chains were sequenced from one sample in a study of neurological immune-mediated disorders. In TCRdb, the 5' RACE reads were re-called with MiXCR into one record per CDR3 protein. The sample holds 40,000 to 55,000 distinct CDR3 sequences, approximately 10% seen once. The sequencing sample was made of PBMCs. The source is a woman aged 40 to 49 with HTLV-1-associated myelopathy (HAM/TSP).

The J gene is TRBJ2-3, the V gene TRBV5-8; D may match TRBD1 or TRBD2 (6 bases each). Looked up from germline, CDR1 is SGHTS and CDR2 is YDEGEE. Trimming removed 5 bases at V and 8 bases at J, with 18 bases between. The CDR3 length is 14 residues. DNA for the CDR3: TGTGCCAGCAGTTCTAGCTGGGGGGCCAGTACGCAGTATTTT. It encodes CASSSSWGASTQYF.

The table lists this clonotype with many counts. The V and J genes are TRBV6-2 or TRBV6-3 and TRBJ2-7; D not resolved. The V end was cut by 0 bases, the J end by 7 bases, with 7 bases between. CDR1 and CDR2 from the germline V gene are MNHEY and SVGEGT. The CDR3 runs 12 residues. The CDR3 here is CASSYSWWEQYF. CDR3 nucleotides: TGTGCCAGCAGTTACTCTTGGTGGGAGCAGTACTTC.

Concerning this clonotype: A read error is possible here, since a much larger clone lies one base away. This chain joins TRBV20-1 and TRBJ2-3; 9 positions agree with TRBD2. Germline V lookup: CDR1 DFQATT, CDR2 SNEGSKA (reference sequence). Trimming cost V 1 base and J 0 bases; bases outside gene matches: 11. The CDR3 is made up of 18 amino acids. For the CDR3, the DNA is TGCAGTGCTAGAGTATCGAGGCTAGCGGGACGTAGCACAGATACGCAGTATTTT. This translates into CSARVSRLAGRSTDTQYF.

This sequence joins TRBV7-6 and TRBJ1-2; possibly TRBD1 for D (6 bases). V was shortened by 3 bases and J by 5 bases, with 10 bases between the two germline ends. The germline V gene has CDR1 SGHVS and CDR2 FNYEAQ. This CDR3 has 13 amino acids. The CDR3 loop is CASSFRQAYGYTF. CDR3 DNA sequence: TGTGCCAGCAGCTTTCGACAGGCGTATGGCTACACCTTC.

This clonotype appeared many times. Here the CDR3 DNA reads TGTGCCAGCAGTGAAGCGGTCCGCTCCTACTACGAGCAGTACTTC. It yields the protein CASSEAVRSYYEQYF. The chain is built from TRBV6-1 and TRBJ2-7; D is unclear. Germline values: CDR1 MNHNS, CDR2 SASEGT. The CDR3 covers 15 residues. With 0 bases removed from V and 3 bases from J, the gap between germline ends came to 12 bases.

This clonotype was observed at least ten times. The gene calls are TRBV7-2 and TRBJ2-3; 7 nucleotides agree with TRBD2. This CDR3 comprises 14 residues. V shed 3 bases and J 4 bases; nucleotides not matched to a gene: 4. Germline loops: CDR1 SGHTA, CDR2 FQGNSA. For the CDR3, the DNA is TGTGCCAGCAGCTTGAATAGCGGGTCAGATACGCAGTATTTT. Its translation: CASSLNSGSDTQYF.